Listed below are T cell receptor beta chains from one sample, sequenced in a study of blood T cell repertoires in COVID-19. The repertoire was sequenced with immunoSEQ multiplex PCR; TCRdb's copy has only in-frame clones and lacks some. The table includes hundreds of thousands of clones, roughly 90% detected once. Sequencing input: peripheral blood. Receptor source: a woman aged 45-65 years with active or convalescent COVID-19. CDR3s include the opening cysteine and the closing phenylalanine or tryptophan. D genes are given only for firm matches. Some rows have no size entry. The others give once, few or many, or a class for an expanded clone.

J gene,D gene,clone size,V gene,CDR3 length,CDR3 protein,CDR3 DNA
TRBJ1-1,.,.,TRBV5-1,16,CASSPRGTNMIAEAFF,TGCGCCAGCAGCCCTAGGGGGACAAATATGATCGCTGAAGCTTTCTTT
TRBJ1-2,.,once,TRBV30,13,CAWSSSRGWGYTF,TGTGCCTGGAGTTCCTCCAGGGGCTGGGGCTACACCTTC
TRBJ1-4,.,.,TRBV7-9,15,CASSLDSGINEKLFF,TGTGCCAGCAGCTTAGATTCGGGAATTAATGAAAAACTGTTTTTT
TRBJ1-1,TRBD1,.,TRBV4-3,17,CASSQDYQGGLNTEAFF,TGCGCCAGCAGCCAAGATTATCAAGGGGGCCTGAACACTGAAGCTTTCTTT
TRBJ1-2,TRBD1,.,TRBV6-6,16,CASSYSMGQGDYGYTF,TGTGCCAGCAGTTACTCGATGGGACAGGGTGACTATGGCTACACCTTC
TRBJ1-2,TRBD1,.,TRBV19,17,CASSIRDRGEFNYGYTF,TGTGCCAGTAGTATACGGGACAGGGGCGAATTTAACTATGGCTACACCTTC
TRBJ1-2,TRBD1,.,TRBV15,14,CATKPTGTAYGYTF,TGTGCCACCAAGCCTACCGGGACAGCATATGGCTACACCTTC
TRBJ2-1,TRBD2,.,TRBV7-9,19,CASSQSVLSGSLSYNEQFF,TGTGCCAGCAGCCAGTCGGTCCTTAGCGGGAGCCTCTCCTACAATGAGCAGTTCTTC
TRBJ1-1,.,.,TRBV2,13,CASKETVNTEAFF,TGTGCCAGCAAAGAGACAGTGAACACTGAAGCTTTCTTT
TRBJ2-4,.,once,TRBV9,14,CASSASGYLGEVYF,TGTGCCAGCAGCGCTTCAGGATACCTCGGCGAAGTGTACTTC
TRBJ1-3,.,.,TRBV19,14,CASTAGLSGNTIYF,TGTGCCAGTACGGCAGGACTCTCTGGAAACACCATATATTTT
TRBJ2-2,.,.,TRBV6-4,15,CASKVEFANTGELFF,TGTGCCAGCAAGGTGGAGTTCGCGAACACCGGGGAGCTGTTTTTT
TRBJ1-5,.,.,TRBV27,14,CASSFGGRNQPQHF,TGTGCCAGCAGTTTCGGCGGCCGCAATCAGCCCCAGCATTTT
TRBJ2-1,.,.,TRBV15,16,CATSRDLGQTDNEQFF,TGTGCCACCAGCAGAGATCTCGGTCAAACAGACAATGAGCAGTTCTTC
TRBJ2-1,TRBD2,.,TRBV7-2,15,CASSISGRTYNEQFF,TGTGCCAGCAGTATTAGCGGGAGAACCTACAATGAGCAGTTCTTC
TRBJ2-5,.,.,TRBV10-3,15,CAISEIPGVGETQYF,TGTGCCATCAGTGAGATCCCGGGGGTGGGAGAGACCCAGTACTTC
TRBJ2-2,TRBD2,few,TRBV19,19,CASSMLTSGTLANTGELFF,TGTGCCAGTAGTATGTTGACTAGCGGGACTCTCGCGAACACCGGGGAGCTGTTTTTT
TRBJ1-5,TRBD1,.,TRBV6-5,13,CASLQGAYQPQHF,TGTGCCAGTCTACAGGGGGCTTATCAGCCCCAGCATTTT
TRBJ1-2,.,.,TRBV7-2,12,CASSLEQYGYTF,TGTGCCAGCAGCTTAGAACAGTATGGCTACACCTTC
TRBJ1-5,TRBD1,.,TRBV18,16,CASSPRTTGGVEPQHF,TGTGCCAGCTCACCCCGCACTACAGGGGGCGTTGAGCCCCAGCATTTT
TRBJ2-7,TRBD1,once,TRBV5-8,14,CASTRQGLGYEQYF,TGTGCCAGCACCAGACAGGGGTTAGGTTACGAGCAGTACTTC
TRBJ1-6,TRBD1,.,TRBV28,14,CASSLGQGLGALHF,TGTGCCAGCAGTTTAGGACAGGGCCTCGGGGCCCTCCACTTT
TRBJ2-7,TRBD2,.,TRBV5-1,15,CASSLLGLAGDEQYF,TGCGCCAGCAGCCTCCTAGGACTAGCGGGAGACGAGCAGTACTTC
TRBJ1-5,.,.,TRBV5-4,14,CASSLLGENQPQHF,TGTGCCAGCAGCTTGCTCGGGGAAAATCAGCCCCAGCATTTT
TRBJ2-7,.,.,TRBV7-9,14,CASSRTERDYEQYF,TGTGCCAGCAGCAGAACTGAGAGGGACTACGAGCAGTACTTC
TRBJ1-3,.,.,TRBV29-1,13,CSVGRPGGNTIYF,TGCAGCGTTGGTAGGCCGGGGGGAAACACCATATATTTT
TRBJ2-1,TRBD2,.,TRBV6-2/TRBV6-3,17,CASSYLLLAGVSDEQFF,TGTGCCAGCAGTTACCTACTACTAGCGGGGGTATCTGATGAGCAGTTCTTC
TRBJ1-1,.,once,TRBV5-4,14,CASSFGGSNTEAFF,TGTGCCAGCAGCTTCGGGGGAAGTAACACTGAAGCTTTCTTT
TRBJ1-2,.,.,TRBV28,11,CASTQGGGYTF,TGTGCCAGCACCCAGGGCGGAGGCTACACCTTC
TRBJ1-1,.,.,TRBV6-2/TRBV6-3,14,CASNPGTLNTEAFF,TGTGCCAGCAACCCCGGGACATTGAACACTGAAGCTTTCTTT
TRBJ1-1,TRBD1,.,TRBV6-5,13,CAARDRRNTEAFF,TGTGCCGCCCGGGACAGGAGGAACACTGAAGCTTTCTTT
TRBJ2-1,.,.,TRBV27,14,CASSYGTPQGEQFF,TGTGCCAGCAGCTACGGGACACCTCAAGGGGAGCAGTTCTTC
TRBJ1-3,.,.,TRBV5-1,15,CASSPGESSGNTIYF,TGCGCCAGCAGCCCGGGGGAGAGCTCTGGAAACACCATATATTTT
TRBJ2-2,TRBD1,.,TRBV28,15,CASSLLQGVTGELFF,TGTGCCAGCAGTTTATTACAGGGGGTGACCGGGGAGCTGTTTTTT
TRBJ1-6,.,.,TRBV7-9,17,CASSAGGWEGYNSPLHF,TGTGCCAGCAGCGCAGGAGGCTGGGAGGGTTATAATTCACCCCTCCACTTT
TRBJ1-3,.,few,TRBV3-1/TRBV3-2,14,CASSPGGSGNTIYF,TGTGCCAGCAGCCCCGGGGGATCTGGAAACACCATATATTTT
TRBJ2-3,.,.,TRBV11-1,16,CASSSATGHSTDTQYF,TGTGCCAGCAGCTCGGCTACGGGACACAGCACAGATACGCAGTATTTT
TRBJ2-2,TRBD1,.,TRBV28,17,CASSMGQGVWVAGELFF,TGTGCCAGCAGTATGGGACAGGGGGTGTGGGTCGCCGGGGAGCTGTTTTTT
TRBJ1-4,.,.,TRBV19,14,CASSIGGLGEKLFF,TGTGCCAGTAGTATAGGAGGGCTGGGAGAAAAACTGTTTTTT
TRBJ2-7,TRBD1,.,TRBV13,14,CASCWTGDTYEQYF,TGTGCCAGTTGCTGGACAGGGGATACCTACGAGCAGTACTTC
TRBJ2-3,.,.,TRBV5-5,13,CASSRVSTDTQYF,TGTGCCAGCAGCCGAGTGAGCACAGATACGCAGTATTTT
TRBJ2-5,TRBD1,.,TRBV29-1,15,CSVGGVDRAKETQYF,TGCAGCGTTGGGGGGGTGGACAGGGCAAAAGAGACCCAGTACTTC
TRBJ1-1,.,.,TRBV6-1,13,CASSEQKNTEAFF,TGTGCCAGCAGTGAACAGAAAAACACTGAAGCTTTCTTT
TRBJ1-2,.,once,TRBV5-1,14,CASSALQDNYGYTF,TGCGCCAGCAGCGCCTTACAGGATAACTATGGCTACACCTTC
TRBJ1-2,.,.,TRBV9,14,CASSGGESNYGYTF,TGTGCCAGCAGCGGGGGAGAAAGTAACTATGGCTACACCTTC
TRBJ2-5,.,.,TRBV6-6,17,CASSRNRGEGYQETQYF,TGTGCCAGCAGCCGAAACAGGGGGGAGGGGTACCAAGAGACCCAGTACTTC
TRBJ2-3,.,.,TRBV24-1,19,CATSDFGRKAGHSTDTQYF,TGTGCCACCAGTGATTTTGGGCGAAAAGCGGGACATAGCACAGATACGCAGTATTTT
TRBJ2-5,TRBD2,.,TRBV7-2,14,CASSLLAAQETQYF,TGTGCCAGCAGCTTACTAGCGGCACAAGAGACCCAGTACTTC
TRBJ2-2,.,few,TRBV2,16,CASSEAWQVNTGELFF,TGTGCCAGCAGTGAAGCGTGGCAGGTGAACACCGGGGAGCTGTTTTTT
TRBJ2-3,.,.,TRBV7-2,15,CASSLAGRATDTQYF,TGTGCCAGCAGCTTAGCGGGCAGGGCAACAGATACGCAGTATTTT
TRBJ1-5,.,.,TRBV6-2/TRBV6-3,13,CASSLQMSQPQHF,TGTGCCAGCAGTTTACAAATGTCCCAGCCCCAGCATTTT
TRBJ1-6,.,.,TRBV27,16,CASSSPPGQGVSPLHF,TGTGCCAGCAGTTCCCCACCCGGACAAGGGGTTTCACCCCTCCACTTT
TRBJ2-1,TRBD2,.,TRBV10-3,15,CAISETAGGPKEQFF,TGTGCCATCAGTGAGACGGCGGGGGGGCCCAAGGAGCAGTTCTTC
TRBJ2-1,TRBD2,.,TRBV11-2,16,CASSLNVGASGHEQFF,TGTGCCAGCAGCTTAAACGTCGGGGCTAGCGGGCATGAGCAGTTCTTC
TRBJ2-7,.,.,TRBV2,10,CASSAYEQYF,TGTGCCAGCAGTGCGTACGAGCAGTACTTC
TRBJ1-1,.,.,TRBV6-5,13,CASNIIRGTEAFF,TGTGCCAGCAACATTATCAGGGGAACTGAAGCTTTCTTT
TRBJ1-3,.,.,TRBV5-4,16,CASSPGGRSSGNTIYF,TGTGCCAGCAGCCCCGGGGGGAGATCCTCTGGAAACACCATATATTTT
TRBJ2-7,TRBD1,.,TRBV27,14,CASSWGTGSGEQYF,TGTGCCAGCAGTTGGGGGACAGGGAGTGGCGAGCAGTACTTC